The 6 T cell receptor beta chains reported below all come from one sample, sequenced in a study of control samples from healthy donors and cancer patients. Some clones are missing from TCRdb's copy, which holds only in-frame ones; the method was immunoSEQ multiplex PCR. Of approximately 49,000 clones listed, 65% to 90% were seen once; the top ten hold 2.8%. Input material: PBMCs. These receptors were taken from a woman aged 45-65 years with lung cancer.

The chain employs TRBV7-8 and TRBJ1-6; 8 nucleotides agree with TRBD1. The CDR3 runs 19 residues. Germline V gene sequence: CDR1 SGHVS, CDR2 FQNEAQ. With V trimmed by 2 bases and J by 0 bases, 9 bases remained unmatched. In DNA, the CDR3 is TGTGCCAGCAGCTTAAAGGGGACAGGAAGCTTCTCCTATAATTCACCCCTCCACTTT. Protein product: CASSLKGTGSFSYNSPLHF.

The chain uses TRBV12-3 or TRBV12-4 and TRBJ2-5; D is possibly TRBD1 or TRBD2 (7 bases each). The V and J ends lost 5 bases and 5 bases respectively, with 9 bases between them. This CDR3 is built from 12 residues. The CDR3 sequence: CASSQGGETQYF. CDR3 sequence (DNA): TGTGCCAGCAGTCAGGGGGGGGAGACCCAGTACTTC.

This clone was recorded once. The rearrangement links TRBV5-4 to TRBJ2-5; TRBD1 matches at 9 bases. This CDR3 is 14 amino acids long. J was trimmed by 5 bases and V by 1 base; bases with no gene match: 3. Germline CDR1 reads SGHNT; CDR2 reads YYREEE (reference sequence). The CDR3 here is CASSLTGGGETQYF. The CDR3, as DNA: TGTGCCAGCAGCTTGACAGGGGGCGGGGAGACCCAGTACTTC.

This chain connects TRBV2 to TRBJ1-6; D call uncertain. V was trimmed by 0 bases and J by 10 bases, leaving 13 bases between them. Germline V gene sequence: CDR1 SNHLY, CDR2 FYNNEI. The CDR3 runs to 15 residues. CDR3 DNA sequence: TGTGCCAGCAGTGAAGCGCCAAACAGCGGATCACCCCTCCACTTT. Translation gives CASSEAPNSGSPLHF.

The V and J genes are TRBV7-3 and TRBJ2-2; D is possibly TRBD1 (5 bases). Germline CDR1 reads SGHTA; CDR2 reads FQGTGA. The CDR3 covers 16 residues. Trimming cost V 6 bases and J 1 base, with 15 bases left between them. In DNA, the CDR3 is TGTGCCAGCAGTCCCAGGGCAGGGCGGAACACCGGGGAGCTGTTTTTT. This sequence encodes CASSPRAGRNTGELFF.

This clone turned up a few times. The gene calls are TRBV9 and TRBJ1-1; D remains unclear. Trimming took off 0 bases at V and 5 bases at J, with 14 bases between the two ends. This CDR3 spans 15 amino acids. Germline V lookup: CDR1 SGDLS, CDR2 YYNGEE. Here the CDR3 reads CASSVAPVGGTEAFF. CDR3 sequence (DNA): TGTGCCAGCAGCGTAGCCCCTGTGGGCGGGACTGAAGCTTTCTTT.